This T cell receptor beta chain was observed in a study of identical twins. Findings and limits, study-wide: Beta out-of-frame sequences displayed a weaker excess of sharing between twins. The study based its conclusions on cross-sectional statistical analysis and did not follow the same donors.

Via MiXCR, TCRdb re-called the 5' RACE reads, giving one row per CDR3 protein. The profile covers roughly 240,000 distinct CDR3 sequences, with 6% to 8.5% appearing a single time and 5.4% taken by the ten largest. A remark on this clonotype: Its specificity is unknown.

The V gene's germline CDR1 is LNHDA and CDR2 SQIVND (reference sequence). The CDR3 is 15 residues long. Trimming cost V 2 bases and J 1 base, with 12 bases left between them. The sample was also linked to a second study, of yellow fever vaccine responses in identical twins.

V is TRBV19 and J is TRBJ2-7; tentatively, D is TRBD2 (6 bases). The TCR was taken from a woman aged 18-29 years in good health. The specimen was CD8+ T cells sorted from blood. CDR3 bases: TGTGCCAGTAGTATAACGATAGCGGATTCCTACGAGCAGTACTTC. Residues: CASSITIADSYEQYF.